This T cell receptor beta chain was identified in a study of T cell responses to AZD1222 COVID-19 vaccine. Overall study results and limits: White British people made up most donors, females outnumbered males, and clonal diversity was possibly underestimated.

Repertoires were generated with immunoSEQ multiplex PCR, while TCRdb's copy carries only in-frame clones and drops some. The data contain 90,000 to 110,000 clones, around 89% of them singletons. On this clone itself: What it binds is not known.

Germline CDR1 and CDR2: LNHDA and SQIVND (reference sequence). With V trimmed by 3 bases and J by 4 bases, 5 bases remained unmatched. The CDR3 is 14 residues long. The V and J genes are TRBV19 and TRBJ1-2, with 7 bases matching TRBD1. The sequenced sample was peripheral blood, obtained on day 0 of AZD1222 vaccination. The TCR comes from an adult in good health. DNA for the CDR3: TGTGCCAGTAGTATTGGACAGGAGGCCTATGGCTACACCTTC. Amino acids: CASSIGQEAYGYTF.